This entry describes one T cell receptor (beta chain). The data belong to a study of blood T cell repertoires in COVID-19. Study information: COVID-19 samples collected from the United States, Italy and Spain covered acute and convalescent phases. PBMCs, B-cell-depleted T cells, or T cells provided the cDNA or gDNA that made up the material.

Per the original methods: Reference gene primer amplification gave estimated nucleated cell counts. Repertoires were generated with immunoSEQ multiplex PCR, while TCRdb's copy carries only in-frame clones and drops some. D and trimming come from the DNA, and the V and J calls and clone size come from that table. Of approximately 150,000 clones in the sample, about 88% were seen once. V shed 3 bases and J shed 0 bases, with 21 bases lying between them. Germline V gene data show CDR1 as SGHVS and CDR2 as FNYEAQ. CDR3 length: 20 amino acids. Material for sequencing was peripheral blood. The chain links TRBV7-6 to TRBJ2-6; possibly TRBD2 for D (6 bases). The receptor was isolated from a woman older than 75 with acute or convalescent COVID-19. In DNA, the CDR3 is TGTGCCAGCAGCTTCCTTGACCGGGACTTAAGGGGCTCTGGGGCCAACGTCCTGACTTTC. This sequence encodes CASSFLDRDLRGSGANVLTF.